The 14 T cell receptor beta chains reported below all come from one sample, sequenced in a study of T cell responses to AZD1222 COVID-19 vaccine. Profiled with immunoSEQ multiplex PCR; TCRdb holds only in-frame clones, not every one. The repertoire holds 90,000 to 150,000 clones, about nine tenths seen once, with just over 2.5% in the top ten. The starting material was peripheral blood, obtained 28 days after the second AZD1222 dose. These receptors came from an adult who received the AZD1222 COVID-19 vaccine.

This clone came up a few times. The J gene is TRBJ1-2, the V gene TRBV28; a weak D match, TRBD1 (5 bases). Germline values: CDR1 MDHEN, CDR2 SYDVKM. The CDR3 has 12 residues. The V gene lost 4 bases and the J gene lost 7 bases, with 10 bases spanning the gap. The CDR3 DNA sequence: TGTGCCAGCAGTTACAGGTCTAGTGGCTACACCTTC. Amino acids: CASSYRSSGYTF.

The rearrangement links TRBV6-2 or TRBV6-3 to TRBJ2-2, with D possibly TRBD1 on 5 matching bases. The CDR3 is 15 amino acids. Trimming stripped 2 bases from V and 7 bases from J, with 14 bases between. The germline CDR1 and CDR2 sequences are MNHEY and SVGEGT. The CDR3 DNA follows: TGTGCCAGCAGTTACGTTGGGGCGAATCGCGGGGAGCTGTTTTTT. It yields the protein CASSYVGANRGELFF.

The chain is built from TRBV5-4 and TRBJ1-2, with a tentative D call TRBD1 (5 bases). The CDR3 loop spans 16 amino acids. Per the germline V gene, CDR1 is SGHNT and CDR2 is YYREEE (reference sequence). Trimming took 0 bases from V and 8 from J, leaving 20 bases between them. The CDR3 nucleotides are TGTGCCAGCAGCTTGGCCTGGTCAGCATCCAGGGAAGGCTACACCTTC. It translates to CASSLAWSASREGYTF.

The chain is built from TRBV18 and TRBJ2-7; TRBD1 is a possible D gene (5 bases). This CDR3 comprises 14 residues. Trimming cost V 2 bases and J 0 bases, with 8 bases left between them. Per the germline V gene, CDR1 is KGHSH and CDR2 is LQKENI. Here the CDR3 reads CASSPAGHSYEQYF. Here the CDR3 DNA reads TGTGCCAGCTCACCAGCCGGACACTCCTACGAGCAGTACTTC.

The gene calls are TRBV4-3 and TRBJ1-4; 7 nucleotides align to TRBD1. In germline, CDR1 is LGHNA, CDR2 YSLEER. J gave up 4 bases and V 5 bases, and 13 bases lay outside the gene matches. This CDR3 region has 17 residues. CDR3 amino acids: CASSRGGQPALNEKLFF. In nucleotides, the CDR3 is TGCGCCAGCAGCAGAGGGGGACAGCCGGCCCTTAATGAAAAACTGTTTTTT.

The chain carries TRBV7-3 and TRBJ2-2; D is unclear. The germline V and J ends were trimmed by 4 bases and 7 bases, with 10 bases remaining between them. From germline, CDR1 is SGHTA and CDR2 FQGTGA. The CDR3 spans 13 residues. This CDR3 reads CASSSDMGGELFF. CDR3 DNA sequence: TGTGCCAGCAGCTCAGATATGGGCGGGGAGCTGTTTTTT.

This clone was observed once. The V gene is TRBV9, the J gene TRBJ1-4; D not resolved. CDR1 and CDR2 from the germline V gene are SGDLS and YYNGEE. Trimming shortened V by 4 bases and J by 5 bases, and 15 bases separated the two germline ends. The CDR3 consists of 15 residues. In DNA, the CDR3 is TGTGCCAGCAGCCCTAGGACGGCGATAAATGAAAAACTGTTTTTT. It translates to CASSPRTAINEKLFF.

The V call is TRBV19, the J call TRBJ1-2, with 9 bases that match TRBD1. Germline V gene sequence: CDR1 LNHDA, CDR2 SQIVND (reference sequence). V gave up 4 bases and J gave up 2 bases; unmatched junction bases: 5. CDR3 length: 15 residues. CDR3 sequence reads: CASSTQTGGNYGYTF. The CDR3 region has the DNA TGTGCCAGTAGTACCCAGACAGGGGGAAACTATGGCTACACCTTC.

V is TRBV7-8 and J is TRBJ2-5; 10 bases fit TRBD2. V was pared by 1 base and J by 5 bases, with 7 bases of the junction left unmatched. Germline V lookup: CDR1 SGHVS, CDR2 FQNEAQ. The CDR3 runs 16 residues. Written as DNA, the CDR3 is TGTGCCAGCAGCTTAGGCCCTAGCGGGGGACAGGAGACCCAGTACTTC. Amino acids: CASSLGPSGGQETQYF. Drawing the rest from reference TRBV7-8 and TRBJ2-5, the complete variable domain is GAGVSQSPRYKVAKRGQDVALRCDPISGHVSLFWYQQALGQGPEFLTYFQNEAQLDKSGLPSDRFFAERPEGSVSTLKIQRTQQEDSAVYLCASSLGPSGGQETQYFGPGTRLLVL.

This clone showed up just once. V gene TRBV19 combines with J gene TRBJ1-2; the match to TRBD1 covers 9 bases. Germline V lookup: CDR1 LNHDA, CDR2 SQIVND (reference sequence). With V trimmed by 4 bases and J by 4 bases, 4 bases remained unmatched. The CDR3 loop spans 14 amino acids. The CDR3 DNA is TGTGCCAGTAGTACAGACAGGGGGGCCTATGGCTACACCTTC. Its translation is CASSTDRGAYGYTF.

This chain connects TRBV18 to TRBJ2-1; D perhaps matches TRBD1 (5 bases). The ends were cut back, 3 bases at V and 15 bases at J, with 12 bases in the middle. CDR1 and CDR2 from the germline V gene are KGHSH and LQKENI. The CDR3 is 11 residues long. Here the CDR3 reads CASSPRGSMFF. CDR3 DNA sequence: TGTGCCAGCTCACCTAGGGGATCAATGTTCTTC.

CDR3 region: CASSLPQTEQYF. The CDR3 DNA reads as TGTGCCAGCAGCTTACCACAGACAGAGCAGTACTTC. V gene TRBV7-9 combines with J gene TRBJ2-7; D is uncertain. The CDR3 spans 12 residues. V shed 2 bases and J shed 7 bases, with 9 bases lying between them. Germline V CDR1 and CDR2: SEHNR, FQNEAQ (reference sequence).

The chain employs TRBV7-2 and TRBJ2-1; either TRBD1 or TRBD2 may supply D (5 bases each). CDR1 and CDR2 (germline): SGHTA, FQGNSA. The CDR3 covers 13 residues. Between the trimmed V and J ends, which lost 3 bases and 10 bases, there was a span of 13 bases. CDR3 in amino acids: CASSLGTPGEQFF. CDR3 bases: TGTGCCAGCAGCTTGGGGACCCCAGGAGAGCAGTTCTTC.

The count of this clone is one. V is TRBV7-2 and J is TRBJ2-2; 9 positions agree with TRBD1. Germline V gene sequence: CDR1 SGHTA, CDR2 FQGNSA. The CDR3 runs to 16 residues. V lost 5 bases to trimming and J lost 2 bases; unmatched junction nucleotides: 6. As DNA, the CDR3 is TGTGCCAGCAGCCTAACAGGGGGCGCCAACACCGGGGAGCTGTTTTTT. Encoded protein: CASSLTGGANTGELFF.